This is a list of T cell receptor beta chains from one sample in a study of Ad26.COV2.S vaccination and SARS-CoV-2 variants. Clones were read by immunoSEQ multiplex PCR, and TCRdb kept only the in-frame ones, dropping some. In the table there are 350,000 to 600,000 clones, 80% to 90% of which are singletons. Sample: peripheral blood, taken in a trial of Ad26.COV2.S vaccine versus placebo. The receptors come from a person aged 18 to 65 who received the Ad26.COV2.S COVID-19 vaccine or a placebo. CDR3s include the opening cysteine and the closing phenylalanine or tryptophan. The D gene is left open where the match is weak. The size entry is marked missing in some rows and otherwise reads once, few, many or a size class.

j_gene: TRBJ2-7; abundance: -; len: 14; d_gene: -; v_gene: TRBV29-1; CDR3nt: TGCAGCGTCGTGAATACAGGGAAAACGAACGAGCAGTACTTC; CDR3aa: CSVVNTGKTNEQYF
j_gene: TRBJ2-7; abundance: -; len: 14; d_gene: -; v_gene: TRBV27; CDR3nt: TGTGCCAGCAGTTTCGGCCAGTTAGGGGGCGAGCAGTACTTC; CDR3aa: CASSFGQLGGEQYF
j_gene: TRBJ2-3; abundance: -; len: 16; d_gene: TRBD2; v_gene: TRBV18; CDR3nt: TGTGCCAGCTCACCGGGACTAGCGGGAGAGGGAGATACGCAGTATTTT; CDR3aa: CASSPGLAGEGDTQYF
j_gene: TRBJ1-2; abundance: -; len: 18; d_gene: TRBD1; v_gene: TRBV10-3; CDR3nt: TGTGCCATCAGTCAATCCGGGACAGGCCTCTATGGTAGCTATGGCTACACCTTC; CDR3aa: CAISQSGTGLYGSYGYTF
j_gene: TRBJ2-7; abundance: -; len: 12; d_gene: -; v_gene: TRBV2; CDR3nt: TGTGCCAGCAGTGGCCAGAGCTACGAGCAGTACTTC; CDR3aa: CASSGQSYEQYF
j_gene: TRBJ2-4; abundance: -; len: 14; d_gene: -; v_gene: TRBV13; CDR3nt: TGTGCCAGCAGACCCGCTCTTCGGGGAAACATTCAGTACTTC; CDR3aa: CASRPALRGNIQYF
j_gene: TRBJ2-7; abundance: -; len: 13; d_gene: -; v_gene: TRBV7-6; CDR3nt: TGTGCCAGCAGCTTAGCACAGTACTACGAGCAGTACTTC; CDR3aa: CASSLAQYYEQYF
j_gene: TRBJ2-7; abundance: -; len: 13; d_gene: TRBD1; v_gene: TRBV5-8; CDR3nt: TGTGCCAGCAGTACGGGACAGACCTACGAGCAGTACTTC; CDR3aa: CASSTGQTYEQYF
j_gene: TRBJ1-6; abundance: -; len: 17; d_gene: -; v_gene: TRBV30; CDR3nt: TGTGCCTGGAGCGCACGGAGAACGAGCTCCTATAATTCACCCCTCCACTTT; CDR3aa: CAWSARRTSSYNSPLHF
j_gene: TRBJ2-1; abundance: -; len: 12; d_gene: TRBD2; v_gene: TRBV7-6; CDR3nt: TGTGCCAGCAGCTCCACTAGCGGGAGGCCTTTCTTC; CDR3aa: CASSSTSGRPFF
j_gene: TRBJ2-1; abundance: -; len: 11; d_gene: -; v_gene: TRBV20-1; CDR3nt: TGCAGTGGGGCGGACCGAAATGAGCAGTTCTTC; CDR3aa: CSGADRNEQFF
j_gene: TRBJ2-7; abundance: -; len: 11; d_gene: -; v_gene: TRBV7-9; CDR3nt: TGTGCCAGCAGCTTAAAGGACGAGCAGTACTTC; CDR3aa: CASSLKDEQYF
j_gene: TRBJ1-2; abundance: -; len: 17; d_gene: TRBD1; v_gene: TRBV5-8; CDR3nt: TGTGCCAGCAGCCTGCGGACAGGGATGATTTTTTCTTCCGGCTACACCTTC; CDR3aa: CASSLRTGMIFSSGYTF
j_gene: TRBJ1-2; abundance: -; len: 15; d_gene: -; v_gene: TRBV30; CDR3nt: TGTGCCTGGGATAAATCTTGGACGGCCTTCTATGGCTACACCTTC; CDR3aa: CAWDKSWTAFYGYTF
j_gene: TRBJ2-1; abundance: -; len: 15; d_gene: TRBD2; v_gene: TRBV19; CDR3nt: TGTGCCAGTAGAAGTACTAGCGTCTGGGGGAATGAGCAGTTCTTC; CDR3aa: CASRSTSVWGNEQFF
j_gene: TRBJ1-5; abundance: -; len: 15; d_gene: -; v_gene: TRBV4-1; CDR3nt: TGCGCCAGCAGCCAAGATAAGGGGTCAGATCAGCCCCAGCATTTT; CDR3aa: CASSQDKGSDQPQHF
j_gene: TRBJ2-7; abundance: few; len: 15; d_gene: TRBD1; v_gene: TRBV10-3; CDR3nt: TGTGCCATCACTCCCGGGACAGGGTCGGCCCACGAGCAGTACTTC; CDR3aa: CAITPGTGSAHEQYF
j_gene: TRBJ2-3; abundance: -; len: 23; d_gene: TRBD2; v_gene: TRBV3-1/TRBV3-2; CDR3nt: TGTGCCAGCAGCCGAGCGACGAGGAGGGGCGGACTAGCGGGGTTACGGAGCACAGATACGCAGTATTTT; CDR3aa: CASSRATRRGGLAGLRSTDTQYF
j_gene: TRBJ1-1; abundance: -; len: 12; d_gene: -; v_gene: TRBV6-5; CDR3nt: TGTGCCAGCAGTTACTCGCAGGGTGAAGCTTTCTTT; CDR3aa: CASSYSQGEAFF
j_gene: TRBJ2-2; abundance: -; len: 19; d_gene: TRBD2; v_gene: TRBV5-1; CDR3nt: TGCGCCAGCAGCCCGAGACTAGCGGGAGGGGCTAAGAACACCGGGGAGCTGTTTTTT; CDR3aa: CASSPRLAGGAKNTGELFF
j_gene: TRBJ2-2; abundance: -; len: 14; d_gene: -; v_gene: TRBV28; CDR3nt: TGTGCCAGCAGTCTATTAAGCGGCGCCGGGGAGCTGTTTTTT; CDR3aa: CASSLLSGAGELFF
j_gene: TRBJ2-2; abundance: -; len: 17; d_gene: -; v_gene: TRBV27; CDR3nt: TGTGCCAGCAGTTTATCGGGATCAGGGGGGGAAACCGGGGAGCTGTTTTTT; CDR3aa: CASSLSGSGGETGELFF
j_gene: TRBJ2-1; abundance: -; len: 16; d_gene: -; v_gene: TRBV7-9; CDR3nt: TGTGCCAGCAGCTTAGCGCAGGGCCTGCAAGACAATGAGCAGTTCTTC; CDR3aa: CASSLAQGLQDNEQFF
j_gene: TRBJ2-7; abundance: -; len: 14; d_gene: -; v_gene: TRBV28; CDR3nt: TGTGCCAGCAGTTGGGACCTCGCAAACTACGAGCAGTACTTC; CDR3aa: CASSWDLANYEQYF
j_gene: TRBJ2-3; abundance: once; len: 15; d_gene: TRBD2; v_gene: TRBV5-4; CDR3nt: TGTGCCAGCAGCGCACTAGCGGCCAACACAGATACGCAGTATTTT; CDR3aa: CASSALAANTDTQYF
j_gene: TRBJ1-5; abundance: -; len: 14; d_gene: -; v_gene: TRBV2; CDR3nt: TGTGCCAGCAGTGCCGGACAGCCCAATCAGCCCCAGCATTTT; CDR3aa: CASSAGQPNQPQHF
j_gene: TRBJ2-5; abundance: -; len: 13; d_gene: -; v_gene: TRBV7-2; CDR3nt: TGTGCCAGCAGCTCGGGTGTGTCGGAGACCCAGTACTTC; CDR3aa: CASSSGVSETQYF
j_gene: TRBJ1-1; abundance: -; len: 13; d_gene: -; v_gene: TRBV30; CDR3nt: TGTGCCTGGGGATTAGCTTGGGGCACTGAAGCTTTCTTT; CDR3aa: CAWGLAWGTEAFF
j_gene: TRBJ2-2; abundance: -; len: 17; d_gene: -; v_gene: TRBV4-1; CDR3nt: TGCGCCAGCAGCCAAGCGCACGGGAAAGGGAACACCGGGGAGCTGTTTTTT; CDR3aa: CASSQAHGKGNTGELFF
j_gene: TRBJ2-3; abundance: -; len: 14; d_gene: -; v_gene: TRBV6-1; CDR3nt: TGTGCCAGCAGTGAAAACAGGGCTACAGATACGCAGTATTTT; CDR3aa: CASSENRATDTQYF
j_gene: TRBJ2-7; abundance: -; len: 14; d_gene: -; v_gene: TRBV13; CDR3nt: TGTGCCAGCAGCTTCCGACAGGGAGGCCACGAGCAGTACTTC; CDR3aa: CASSFRQGGHEQYF
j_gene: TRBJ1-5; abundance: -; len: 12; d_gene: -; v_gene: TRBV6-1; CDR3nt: TGTGCCAGCAGTGACCCCTATGAGCCCCAGCATTTT; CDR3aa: CASSDPYEPQHF
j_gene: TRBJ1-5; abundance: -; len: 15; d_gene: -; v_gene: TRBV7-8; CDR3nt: TGTGCCAGCAGCGCGGTGGGGGGAGGCAATCAGCCCCAGCATTTT; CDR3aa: CASSAVGGGNQPQHF
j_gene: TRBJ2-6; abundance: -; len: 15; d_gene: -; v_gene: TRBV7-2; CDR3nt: TGTGCCAGCAGCTTCGCGGGCTCTGGGGCCAACGTCCTGACTTTC; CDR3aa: CASSFAGSGANVLTF
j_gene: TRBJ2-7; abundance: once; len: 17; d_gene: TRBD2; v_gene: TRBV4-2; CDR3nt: TGTGCCAGCAGCCAAGATCTTCCGACTAGCGGGGTCTACGAGCAGTACTTC; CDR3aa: CASSQDLPTSGVYEQYF
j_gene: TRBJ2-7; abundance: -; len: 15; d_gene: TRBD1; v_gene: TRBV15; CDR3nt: TGTGCCACCAGCAGGCCGGGACAGGGCCTATTCGAGCAGTACTTC; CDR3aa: CATSRPGQGLFEQYF
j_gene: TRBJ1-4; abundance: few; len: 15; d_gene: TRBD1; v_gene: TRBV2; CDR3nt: TGTGCCAGCAGTGAATCGGGCAGGGGGCATGAAAAACTGTTTTTT; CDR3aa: CASSESGRGHEKLFF
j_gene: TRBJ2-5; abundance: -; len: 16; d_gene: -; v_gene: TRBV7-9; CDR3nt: TGTGCCAGCAGCTTCCCTTTAGACAGCATCCAAGAGACCCAGTACTTC; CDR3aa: CASSFPLDSIQETQYF
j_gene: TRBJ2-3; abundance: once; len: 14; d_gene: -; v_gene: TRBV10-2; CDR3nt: TGCGCCAGCAGCGAGGTCCTAGGGCCAGATACGCAGTATTTT; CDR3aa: CASSEVLGPDTQYF
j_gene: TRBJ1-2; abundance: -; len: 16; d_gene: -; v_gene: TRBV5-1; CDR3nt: TGCGCCAGCAGCTTGGCCGGGCCGGGATCCAACTATGGCTACACCTTC; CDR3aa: CASSLAGPGSNYGYTF
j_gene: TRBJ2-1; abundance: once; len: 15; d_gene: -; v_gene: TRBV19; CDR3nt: TGTGCCAGTACCCCGGACCAAGGCAGTTACAATGAGCAGTTCTTC; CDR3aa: CASTPDQGSYNEQFF
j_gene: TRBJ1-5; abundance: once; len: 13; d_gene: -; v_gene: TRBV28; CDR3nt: TGTGCCAGCAGTTTTAAGGGGGGTCAGCCCCAGCATTTT; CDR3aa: CASSFKGGQPQHF
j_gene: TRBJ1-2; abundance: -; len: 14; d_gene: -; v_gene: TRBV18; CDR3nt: TGTGCCAGCTCTCCTACAGGGATAGAGGAGGGCTACACCTTC; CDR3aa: CASSPTGIEEGYTF
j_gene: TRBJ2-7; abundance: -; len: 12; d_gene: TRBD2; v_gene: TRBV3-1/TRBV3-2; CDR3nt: TGTGCCAGCAGCCGCGGGGGGTACGAGCAGTACTTC; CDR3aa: CASSRGGYEQYF
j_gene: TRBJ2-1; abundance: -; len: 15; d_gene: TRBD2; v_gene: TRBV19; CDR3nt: TGTGCCAGTAGTACGACGAGGGAGGGCTACAATGAGCAGTTCTTC; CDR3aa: CASSTTREGYNEQFF
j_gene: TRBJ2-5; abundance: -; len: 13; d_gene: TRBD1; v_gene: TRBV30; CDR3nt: TGTGCCTGGACGACAGGGGGCGGCGAGACCCAGTACTTC; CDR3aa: CAWTTGGGETQYF
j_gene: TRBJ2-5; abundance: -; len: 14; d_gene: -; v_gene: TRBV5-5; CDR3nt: TGTGCCAGCAGCCCCCGGACGTATCAAGAGACCCAGTACTTC; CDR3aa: CASSPRTYQETQYF
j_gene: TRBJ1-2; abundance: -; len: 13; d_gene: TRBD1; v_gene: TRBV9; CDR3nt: TGTGCCAGCAGCGCGACAGGGACCTATGGCTACACCTTC; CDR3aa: CASSATGTYGYTF
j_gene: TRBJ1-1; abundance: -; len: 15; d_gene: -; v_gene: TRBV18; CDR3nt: TGTGCCAGCTCACCACCGAGCAGGGAGAACACTGAAGCTTTCTTT; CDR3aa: CASSPPSRENTEAFF
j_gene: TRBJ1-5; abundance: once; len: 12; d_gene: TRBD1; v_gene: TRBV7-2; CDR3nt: TGTGCCAGCAGCTTCGCGACAGGGGTGGTGCATTTT; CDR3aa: CASSFATGVVHF
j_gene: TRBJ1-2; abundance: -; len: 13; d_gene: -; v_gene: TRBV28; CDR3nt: TGTGCCAGCAGTTCCCCGGGAGAATATGGCTACACCTTC; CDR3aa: CASSSPGEYGYTF
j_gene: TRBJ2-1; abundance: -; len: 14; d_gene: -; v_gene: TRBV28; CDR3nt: TGTGCCAGCAGTTTTTGGGGGGCTAGTAATGAGCAGTTCTTC; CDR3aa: CASSFWGASNEQFF
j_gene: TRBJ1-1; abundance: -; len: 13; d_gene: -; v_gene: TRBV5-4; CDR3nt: TGTGCCAGCAGCTTGAAGGTGAACACTGAAGCTTTCTTT; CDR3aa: CASSLKVNTEAFF
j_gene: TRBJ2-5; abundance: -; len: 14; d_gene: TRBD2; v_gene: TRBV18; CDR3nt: TGTGCCAGCTCACCGGGACTAGCCGGAGAGACCCAGTACTTC; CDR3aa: CASSPGLAGETQYF